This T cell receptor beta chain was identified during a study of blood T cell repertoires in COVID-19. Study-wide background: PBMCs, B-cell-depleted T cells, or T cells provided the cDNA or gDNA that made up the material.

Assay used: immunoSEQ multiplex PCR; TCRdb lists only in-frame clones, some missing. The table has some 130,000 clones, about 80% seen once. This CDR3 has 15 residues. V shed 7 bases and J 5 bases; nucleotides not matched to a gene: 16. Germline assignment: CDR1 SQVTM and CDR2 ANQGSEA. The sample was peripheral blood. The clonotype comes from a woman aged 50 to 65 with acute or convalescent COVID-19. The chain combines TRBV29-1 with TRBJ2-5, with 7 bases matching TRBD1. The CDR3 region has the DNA TGCAGCGGCAGTCTATCCGGGACAGCACGGGAGACCCAGTACTTC. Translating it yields CSGSLSGTARETQYF.